Listed below are T cell receptor beta chains from one sample, sequenced in a study of Graves' ophthalmopathy and Graves' hyperthyroidism. MiXCR, run by TCRdb on the multiplex PCR reads, gives a single entry per CDR3 protein. This table holds 200,000 to 250,000 distinct CDR3 sequences, around 50% found once. Sequencing was carried out using peripheral blood. These receptors were obtained from an adult man with Graves' ophthalmopathy. CDR3s include the opening cysteine and the closing phenylalanine or tryptophan. D genes are given only for firm matches. Clone size is shown for a subset of rows, as once, few, many or a class of expanded clone.

>NA|TRBJ2-5|NA|13|TRBV19
TGTGCCAGTAGAGTAGCGGACCAAGAGACCCAGTACTTC
CASRVADQETQYF
>NA|TRBJ2-5|NA|16|TRBV20-1
TGCAGTGCTAGAGATCTGGGGCAGATCTTACAAGAGACCCAGTACTTC
CSARDLGQILQETQYF
>NA|TRBJ1-2|once|14|TRBV6-4
TGTGCCAGCAGTGACCTCCCCGGGGGTCTGAGCTACACCTTC
CASSDLPGGLSYTF
>NA|TRBJ2-7|NA|15|TRBV20-1
TGCAGTGCTAGATTCCCCCAGCCGGGCGGTTACGAGCAGTACTTC
CSARFPQPGGYEQYF
>TRBD1|TRBJ2-7|few|12|TRBV20-1
TGCAGTGCCCGACAGGGGCCATGGGTGCAGTACTTC
CSARQGPWVQYF
>TRBD1|TRBJ2-7|NA|15|TRBV6-2/TRBV6-3
TGTGCCAGCAGTTACTGGACAGGGGGCGGCTACGAGCAGTACTTC
CASSYWTGGGYEQYF
>TRBD1|TRBJ2-7|NA|15|TRBV19
TGTGCCAGTAGTTTGGTTGGCAGGGGGTCTGACGAGCAGTACTTC
CASSLVGRGSDEQYF
>TRBD1|TRBJ2-7|NA|15|TRBV5-1
TGCGCCAGCAGCGGTCAGGGGGCCCGCTCCTACGAGCAGTACTTC
CASSGQGARSYEQYF
>NA|TRBJ1-4|NA|15|TRBV7-9
TGTGCCAGCAGCTTAGGGCCGGGTACTAATGAAAAACTGTTTTTT
CASSLGPGTNEKLFF
>NA|TRBJ2-5|few|16|TRBV5-8
TGTGCCAGCAGACTACGGGATCAGGGGCGACAAGAGACCCAGTACTTC
CASRLRDQGRQETQYF
>TRBD2|TRBJ2-5|once|15|TRBV20-1
TGCAGTGCCAGATTAGCGGGAGAGTCTTGGGAGACCCAGTACTTC
CSARLAGESWETQYF
>NA|TRBJ1-5|many|14|TRBV29-1
TGCAGCGTTAGAAACAGGGAGGGTAATCAGCCCCAGCATTTT
CSVRNREGNQPQHF
>NA|TRBJ1-1|few|14|TRBV12-3/TRBV12-4
TGTGCCAGCAGTTTTACGACGGGTGGCACTGAAGCTTTCTTT
CASSFTTGGTEAFF
>NA|TRBJ1-6|few|16|TRBV14
TGTGCCAGCAGCCAAGATTTGGGGGGTTATAATTCACCCCTCCACTTT
CASSQDLGGYNSPLHF
>NA|TRBJ1-2|NA|13|TRBV24-1
TGTGCCACCAGTGACGCACGGACCGATGGCTACACCTTC
CATSDARTDGYTF
>TRBD2|TRBJ2-2|NA|16|TRBV5-1
TGCGCCAGCAGCGACCCCGGGACTAAGAACACCGGGGAGCTGTTTTTT
CASSDPGTKNTGELFF
>NA|TRBJ1-5|NA|18|TRBV7-2
TGTGCCAGCAGGCGCCCTGGGGTCCTCCTCGAATTCAATCAGCCCCAGCATTTT
CASRRPGVLLEFNQPQHF
>NA|TRBJ1-2|few|13|TRBV4-1
TGCGCCAGCAGCCGGGTAGGGTCGGAAGGCTACACCTTC
CASSRVGSEGYTF
>NA|TRBJ2-3|NA|13|TRBV7-2
TGTGCCAGCAGCGAGCCGGGACTAGATACGCAGTATTTT
CASSEPGLDTQYF
>TRBD1|TRBJ1-2|NA|15|TRBV4-2
TGTGCCAGCAGCCATTCCGGGACAGAGCTCTATGGCTACACCTTC
CASSHSGTELYGYTF
>TRBD1|TRBJ1-5|few|14|TRBV2
TGTGCAAGCAGGGGGACAGGGGACAATCAGCCCCAGCATTTT
CASRGTGDNQPQHF
>NA|TRBJ1-6|NA|14|TRBV27
TGTGCCAGCAGTTTGAGGGGAAGTCACTCACCCCTCCACTTT
CASSLRGSHSPLHF